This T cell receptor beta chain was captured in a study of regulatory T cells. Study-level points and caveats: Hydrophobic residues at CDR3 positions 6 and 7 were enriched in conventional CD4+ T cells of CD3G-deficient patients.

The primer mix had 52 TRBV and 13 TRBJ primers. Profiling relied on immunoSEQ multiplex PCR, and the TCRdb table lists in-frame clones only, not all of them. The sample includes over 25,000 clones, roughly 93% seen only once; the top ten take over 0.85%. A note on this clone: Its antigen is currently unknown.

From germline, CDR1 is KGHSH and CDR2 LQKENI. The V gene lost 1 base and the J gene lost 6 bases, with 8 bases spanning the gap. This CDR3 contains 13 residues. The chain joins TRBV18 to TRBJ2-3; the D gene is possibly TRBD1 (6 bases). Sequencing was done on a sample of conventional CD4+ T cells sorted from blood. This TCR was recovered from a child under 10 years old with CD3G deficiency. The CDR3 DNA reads TGTGCCAGCTCACCACGTAGGGGGGATACGCAGTATTTT. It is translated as CASSPRRGDTQYF.